These T cell receptor beta chains were read from a single sample in a study of shared clonotypes between healthy human individuals. Clones were sequenced by immunoSEQ multiplex PCR, and TCRdb holds only the in-frame ones, with some missing. The data show about 1.5 million clones, 95% to 99% seen once. The sequenced sample consisted of naive CD4+ T cells sorted from blood. The receptors stem from a man aged 30 to 45 in good health. The CDR3 runs from the conserved cysteine through the conserved F or W.

v_call	j_call	cdr3_aa
TRBV28	TRBJ2-5	CASRKANRRETQYF
TRBV11-2	TRBJ2-1	CASSRRQRGEQFF
TRBV19	TRBJ2-7	CASSTPGGQRSYEQYF
TRBV6-4	TRBJ2-1	CASSDTGVPPYNEQFF
TRBV29-1	TRBJ2-7	CSVALESTGKRSEQYF
TRBV5-1	TRBJ2-3	CASSSSTGTDTQYF
TRBV18	TRBJ1-1	CASSPPGPNTEAFF
TRBV5-1	TRBJ2-7	CASGSTGSYEQYF
TRBV4-3	TRBJ2-2	CASSQGPTGELFF
TRBV7-3	TRBJ2-3	CASSLLAGETDTQYF
TRBV5-1	TRBJ2-1	CASSLEWSSSYNEQFF
TRBV5-1	TRBJ1-3	CASSLGQGGSSGNTIYF
TRBV27	TRBJ2-7	CASSLASGRPQSDEQYF
TRBV10-3	TRBJ1-5	CAIRGTGGTSAQHF
TRBV9	TRBJ2-3	CASSVVPPGTGTDTQYF
TRBV5-1	TRBJ1-1	CASSVQNSMNTEAFF
TRBV28	TRBJ2-1	CASSLFPPQGTGEQFF
TRBV6-5	TRBJ2-1	CASSQQRSSYNEQFF
TRBV5-6	TRBJ2-1	CASSLVLAGVSYNEQFF
TRBV2	TRBJ1-5	CASSTLVGEAGNQPQHF
TRBV2	TRBJ2-3	CASGDRVYTDTQYF
TRBV11-2	TRBJ2-7	CASSVAGTGSYEQYF
TRBV15	TRBJ2-7	CATSRADLPYEQYF
TRBV11-2	TRBJ2-7	CASSSTSGSFREQYF
TRBV2	TRBJ1-2	CASSVKTMAAYGYTF
TRBV5-1	TRBJ2-1	CASSLTGTSPLYEQFF
TRBV29-1	TRBJ2-6	CSVSRTGDDSGANVLTF
TRBV5-1	TRBJ1-5	CASSPGQGGQPQHF
TRBV19	TRBJ1-5	CASRLGQNSNQPQHF
TRBV9	TRBJ2-2	CASSADTGLWDTGELFF
TRBV29-1	TRBJ2-7	CSVRDYYEQYF
TRBV7-2	TRBJ2-1	CASSSLAGGSYNEQFF
TRBV19	TRBJ1-1	CASSISAGGVGTEAFF
TRBV7-6	TRBJ2-3	CASSLLAGETDTQYF
TRBV28	TRBJ1-4	CASSSQGLNEKLFF